The 9 T cell receptor beta chains given below trace back to one sample, sequenced in a study of identical twins. Via MiXCR, TCRdb re-called the 5' RACE reads, giving one row per CDR3 protein. The table has 550,000 to 700,000 distinct CDR3 sequences, around 9.6% seen once; the top ten hold around 3.1%. A further study also used this sample, focusing on yellow fever vaccine responses in identical twins.

Sequencing input: PBMCs. The receptors stem from a woman younger than 35 in good health.

This clonotype was seen a few times. The J gene is TRBJ1-1, the V gene TRBV20-1; D perhaps matches TRBD1 (6 bases). The CDR3 loop spans 13 amino acids. V was shortened by 3 bases and J by 7 bases, with 15 bases between the two germline ends. Germline CDR1 DFQATT, CDR2 SNEGSKA (reference sequence). The CDR3 protein is CSASSIVGGEAFF. CDR3 coding DNA: TGCAGTGCTAGTTCTATTGTAGGGGGTGAAGCTTTCTTT.

This clonotype was recorded a few times. This chain connects TRBV29-1 to TRBJ2-7, with 7 bases identical to TRBD1. Germline CDR1 and CDR2: SQVTM and ANQGSEA. The CDR3 length is 12 residues. With V trimmed by 6 bases and J by 9 bases, 11 bases remained unmatched. The CDR3 protein is CSVAGGTHGQYF. CDR3 DNA sequence: TGCAGCGTAGCAGGGGGTACCCATGGGCAGTACTTC.

The gene calls are TRBV20-1 and TRBJ2-7; TRBD1 aligns across 7 bases. Germline V lookup: CDR1 DFQATT, CDR2 SNEGSKA (reference sequence). The CDR3 sequence is 15 residues long. Trimming at V came to 1 base and at J to 0 bases, leaving 6 bases not matched to a gene. Here the CDR3 reads CSARARDSYSYEQYF. The CDR3 nucleotides are TGCAGTGCTAGAGCCCGGGACAGTTACTCCTACGAGCAGTACTTC.

This clonotype was observed a few times. This rearrangement joins TRBV6-1 to TRBJ2-3; weak D call: TRBD1 (6 bases). In germline, CDR1 is MNHNS, CDR2 SASEGT. CDR3 length: 16 residues. Deletions cut 5 bases from V and 2 bases from J, with 17 bases between. The CDR3 region is CASSPYSQGLTDTQYF. Here the CDR3 DNA reads TGTGCCAGCAGTCCCTATTCTCAGGGGCTCACAGATACGCAGTATTTT.

This clonotype was observed many times. The chain couples TRBV28 to TRBJ1-6; 8 bases map to TRBD1. This CDR3 has 14 amino acids. J gave up 13 bases and V 6 bases, and 11 bases lay outside the gene matches. Germline CDR1 and CDR2: MDHEN and SYDVKM. CDR3: CASRKTGAYWPLHF. CDR3 bases: TGTGCCAGCAGGAAGACAGGGGCCTACTGGCCCCTCCACTTT.

This clonotype was observed many times. The rearrangement links TRBV3-1 to TRBJ2-7; TRBD2 agrees at 7 bases. Germline CDR1 reads LGHDT; CDR2 reads YNNKEL (reference sequence). The CDR3 length is 15 residues. J lost 2 bases, V lost 0 bases, and 4 bases had no gene match. The CDR3 DNA reads TGTGCCAGCAGCCAAGAGGGGAGGGGCACCTACGAGCAGTACTTC. It codes for CASSQEGRGTYEQYF.

The V call is TRBV20-1, the J call TRBJ2-5; 7 positions match TRBD2. The CDR3 sequence is 12 residues long. Germline V gene sequence: CDR1 DFQATT, CDR2 SNEGSKA (reference sequence). V lost 7 bases to trimming and J lost 1 base; unmatched junction nucleotides: 3. Written as DNA, the CDR3 is TGCAGTGTTTCGGGAGGCCAAGAGACCCAGTACTTC. Its translation is CSVSGGQETQYF.

This clonotype was found a few times. Here the CDR3 reads CASSNTASRPLETQYF. CDR3 DNA sequence: TGTGCCAGCAGCAACACTGCGTCTAGGCCCTTAGAGACCCAGTACTTC. This chain uses TRBV6-1 with TRBJ2-5, with D unresolved. Germline V gives CDR1 MNHNS, CDR2 SASEGT. V dropped 6 bases and J dropped 4 bases, with 21 bases sitting between them. The CDR3 totals 16 residues.

The chain combines TRBV18 with TRBJ2-4; D call uncertain. V lost 3 bases, J lost 0 bases, and 15 bases lay in between. The CDR3 extends over 17 amino acids. The germline CDR1 and CDR2 sequences are KGHSH and LQKENI. The CDR3 loop is CASSPRGDELAKNIQYF. The CDR3 DNA is TGTGCCAGCTCACCCCGAGGTGACGAGCTAGCCAAAAACATTCAGTACTTC.